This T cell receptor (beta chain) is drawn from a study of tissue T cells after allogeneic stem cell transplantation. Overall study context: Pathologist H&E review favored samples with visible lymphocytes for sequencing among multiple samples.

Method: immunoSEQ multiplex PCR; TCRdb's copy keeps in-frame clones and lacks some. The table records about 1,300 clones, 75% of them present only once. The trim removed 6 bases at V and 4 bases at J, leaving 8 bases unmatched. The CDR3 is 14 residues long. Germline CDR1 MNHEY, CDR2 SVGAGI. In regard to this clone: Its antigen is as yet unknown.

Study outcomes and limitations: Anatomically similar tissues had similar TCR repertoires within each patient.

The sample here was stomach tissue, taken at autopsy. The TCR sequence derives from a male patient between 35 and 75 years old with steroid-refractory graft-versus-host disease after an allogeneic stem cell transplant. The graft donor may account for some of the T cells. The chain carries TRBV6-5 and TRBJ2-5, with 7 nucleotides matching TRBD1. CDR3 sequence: CASRALNRGETQYF. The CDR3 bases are TGTGCCAGCAGGGCCCTTAACAGGGGAGAGACCCAGTACTTC.